The source of this TCR beta chain is a study of blood T cell repertoires in COVID-19. On the study more broadly: Sites across the United States, Italy and Spain contributed samples from acute and convalescent COVID-19. T cells, B-cell-depleted T cells, or PBMCs provided the cDNA or gDNA that served as material.

This clone was recorded a few times. In the authors' methods: From reference gene primer amplification, estimates of nucleated cell counts were derived. Sequenced by immunoSEQ multiplex PCR; TCRdb stores in-frame clones only, minus some. D and trimming were read from the DNA, whereas the V and J calls and clone size are those reported in that table. The table lists roughly 150,000 clones, 78% of them singletons. The V gene's germline CDR1 is SQVTM and CDR2 ANQGSEA. Trimming shortened V by 7 bases and J by 2 bases, and 10 bases separated the two germline ends. The CDR3 spans 12 residues. What was sequenced was peripheral blood. The source is a woman of 80 years or more with acute or convalescent COVID-19. The gene calls are TRBV29-1 and TRBJ2-3; D is unclear. The CDR3 DNA reads TGCAGCGCCGGCAGAGTCACAGATACGCAGTATTTT. This codes for CSAGRVTDTQYF.